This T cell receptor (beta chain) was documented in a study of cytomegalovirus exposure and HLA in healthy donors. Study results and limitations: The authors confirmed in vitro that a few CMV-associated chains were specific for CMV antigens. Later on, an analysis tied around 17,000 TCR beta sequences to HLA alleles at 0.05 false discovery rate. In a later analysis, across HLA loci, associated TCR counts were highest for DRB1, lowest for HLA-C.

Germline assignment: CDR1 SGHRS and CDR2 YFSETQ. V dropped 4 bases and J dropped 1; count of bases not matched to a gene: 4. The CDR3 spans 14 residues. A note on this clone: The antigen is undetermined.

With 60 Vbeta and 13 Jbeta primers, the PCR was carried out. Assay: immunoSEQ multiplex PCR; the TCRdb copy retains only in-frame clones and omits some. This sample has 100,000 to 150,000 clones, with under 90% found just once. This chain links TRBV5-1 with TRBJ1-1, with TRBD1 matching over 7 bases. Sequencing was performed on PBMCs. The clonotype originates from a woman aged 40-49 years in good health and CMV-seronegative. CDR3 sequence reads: CASSMTGKNTEAFF. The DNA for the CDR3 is TGCGCCAGCAGCATGACAGGGAAGAACACTGAAGCTTTCTTT.